This T cell receptor beta chain was documented in a study of T cell responses to AZD1222 COVID-19 vaccine. The repertoire was sequenced with immunoSEQ multiplex PCR; TCRdb's copy has only in-frame clones and lacks some. The data show around 270,000 clones, with around 92% seen just once and roughly 0.5% held by the top ten. Per the germline V gene, CDR1 is LNHDA and CDR2 is SQIVND (reference sequence). There are 17 residues in the CDR3. With 4 bases clipped from V and 1 base from J, the junction kept 10 bases outside the gene matches. This rearrangement joins TRBV19 to TRBJ2-7; 10 bases are a match to TRBD1. The receptor comes from an adult who received the AZD1222 COVID-19 vaccine. This material consisted of peripheral blood, taken 28 days after the second AZD1222 dose. The CDR3 protein is CASSSSGRDRGSYEQYF. The CDR3 DNA reads TGTGCCAGTAGTAGCTCGGGACGGGACAGGGGATCCTACGAGCAGTACTTC. The variable domain in full, completed from reference TRBV19 and TRBJ2-7, reads DGGITQSPKYLFRKEGQNVTLSCEQNLNHDAMYWYRQDPGQGLRLIYYSQIVNDFQKGDIAEGYSVSREKKESFPLTVTSAQKNPTAFYLCASSSSGRDRGSYEQYFGPGTRLTVT.